This T cell receptor (beta chain) appears in the sequencing data of a study of response to subunit inactivated influenza vaccine. Whole-study results and caveats: Researchers suggested that each seasonal influenza vaccination recruits few new T cells.

Trimming at V came to 5 bases and at J to 7 bases, leaving 8 bases not matched to a gene. Germline values: CDR1 WSHSY, CDR2 SAAADI. This CDR3 region has 15 residues. TCRdb used MiXCR to reprocess the RT-PCR reads, holding one entry per CDR3 protein. The sample yields approximately 570,000 distinct CDR3 sequences, around 8% seen once. This clonotype was picked up many times. Its antigen is currently unknown. This TCR was sampled from a man aged 50-75 years who received an inactivated influenza vaccine. This chain uses TRBV10-2 with TRBJ1-6; the match to TRBD1 covers 7 bases. This sample comprised PBMCs from blood, obtained less than 30 months after vaccination. CDR3: CASSTGVERNSPLHF. Here the CDR3 DNA reads TGCGCCAGCAGTACAGGGGTTGAAAGAAATTCACCCCTCCACTTT.